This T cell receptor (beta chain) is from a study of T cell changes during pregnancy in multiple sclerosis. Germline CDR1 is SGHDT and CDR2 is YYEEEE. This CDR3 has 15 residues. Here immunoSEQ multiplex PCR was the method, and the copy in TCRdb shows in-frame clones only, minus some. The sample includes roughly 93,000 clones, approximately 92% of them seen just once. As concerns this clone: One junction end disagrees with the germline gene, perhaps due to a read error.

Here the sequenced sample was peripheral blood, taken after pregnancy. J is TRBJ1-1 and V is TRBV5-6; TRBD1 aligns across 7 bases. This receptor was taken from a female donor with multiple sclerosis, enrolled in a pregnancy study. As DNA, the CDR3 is TGTGCCAGCACCTTGGGGGTGAGGGGGCAAACTGAAGCTTTCTTT. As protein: CASTLGVRGQTEAFF.